This T cell receptor beta chain is from a study of vaccination effects on CD4 cells after COVID-19. Study-level background: The study obtained samples from a couple of convalescent patients 16 days and one week before vaccination.

This table comes from immunoSEQ multiplex PCR, and its TCRdb copy is limited to in-frame clones, with some not included. The sample records 45,000 to 60,000 clones, approximately 80% being singletons. This clone was counted once. As yet, its antigen is unknown. A roughly 10-day culture period preceded the isolation of CD4+ T cells. PCR showed that the person got SARS-CoV-2 infection at some point between March and December 2020. Findings and caveats of the study: In convalescents, post-vaccine spike-reactive clones were mainly new clones induced by vaccination.

The sequence was obtained from a human donor who had a prior SARS-CoV-2 infection. Sequences were derived from CD4+ T cells from PBMCs cultured without peptide, sampled before COVID-19 vaccination.

CDR3 sequence reads: CASSLGQGFEQYF. CDR3 DNA: TGTGCCAGCAGTTTGGGGCAGGGCTTCGAGCAGTACTTC. The V gene is TRBV28, the J gene TRBJ2-7, with D possibly matching TRBD1 (5 bases). Deletions cut 3 bases from V and 6 bases from J, with 12 bases between. There are 13 residues in the CDR3. Germline loops: CDR1 MDHEN, CDR2 SYDVKM.